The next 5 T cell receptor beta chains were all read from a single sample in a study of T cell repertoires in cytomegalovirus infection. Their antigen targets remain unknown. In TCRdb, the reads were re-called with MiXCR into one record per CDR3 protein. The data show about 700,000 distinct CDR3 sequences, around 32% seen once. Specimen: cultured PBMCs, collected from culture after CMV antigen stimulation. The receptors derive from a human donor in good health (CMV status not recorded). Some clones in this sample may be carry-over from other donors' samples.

CDR3: CASSFQVRPAVDTQYF. Written as DNA, the CDR3 is TGCGCCAGCAGCTTTCAAGTTAGACCAGCCGTAGATACGCAGTATTTT. The chain combines TRBV5-1 with TRBJ2-3; D gene uncertain. Germline V gene lookup returns CDR1 SGHRS and CDR2 YFSETQ. The V end was cut by 2 bases, the J end by 5 bases, with 18 bases between. The CDR3 consists of 16 residues.

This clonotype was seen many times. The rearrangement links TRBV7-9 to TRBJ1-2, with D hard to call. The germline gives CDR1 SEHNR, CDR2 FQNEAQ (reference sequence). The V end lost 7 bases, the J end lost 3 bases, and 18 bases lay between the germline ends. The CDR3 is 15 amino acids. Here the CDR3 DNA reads TGTGCCAGCACCGACCGGCCCACCCGAGACTATGGCTACACCTTC. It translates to CASTDRPTRDYGYTF.

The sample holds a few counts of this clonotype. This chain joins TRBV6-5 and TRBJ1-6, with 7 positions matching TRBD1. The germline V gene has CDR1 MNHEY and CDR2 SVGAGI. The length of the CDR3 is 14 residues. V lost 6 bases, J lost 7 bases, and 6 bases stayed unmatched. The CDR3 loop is CASSNRGANSPLHF. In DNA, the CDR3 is TGTGCCAGCAGCAACAGGGGAGCGAATTCACCCCTCCACTTT.

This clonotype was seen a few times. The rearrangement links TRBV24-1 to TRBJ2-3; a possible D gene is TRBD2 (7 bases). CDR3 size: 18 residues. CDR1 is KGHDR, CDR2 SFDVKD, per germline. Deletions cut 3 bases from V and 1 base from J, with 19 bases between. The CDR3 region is CATSDAGAWGIGTDTQYF. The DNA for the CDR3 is TGTGCCACCAGTGATGCGGGGGCCTGGGGGATTGGCACAGATACGCAGTATTTT.

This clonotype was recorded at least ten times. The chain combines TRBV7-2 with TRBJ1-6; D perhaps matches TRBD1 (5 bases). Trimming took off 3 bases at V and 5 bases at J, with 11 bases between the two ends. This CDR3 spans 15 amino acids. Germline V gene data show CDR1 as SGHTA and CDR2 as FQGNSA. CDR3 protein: CASSFETDDNSPLHF. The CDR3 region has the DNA TGTGCCAGCAGCTTCGAGACAGACGATAATTCACCCCTCCACTTT.